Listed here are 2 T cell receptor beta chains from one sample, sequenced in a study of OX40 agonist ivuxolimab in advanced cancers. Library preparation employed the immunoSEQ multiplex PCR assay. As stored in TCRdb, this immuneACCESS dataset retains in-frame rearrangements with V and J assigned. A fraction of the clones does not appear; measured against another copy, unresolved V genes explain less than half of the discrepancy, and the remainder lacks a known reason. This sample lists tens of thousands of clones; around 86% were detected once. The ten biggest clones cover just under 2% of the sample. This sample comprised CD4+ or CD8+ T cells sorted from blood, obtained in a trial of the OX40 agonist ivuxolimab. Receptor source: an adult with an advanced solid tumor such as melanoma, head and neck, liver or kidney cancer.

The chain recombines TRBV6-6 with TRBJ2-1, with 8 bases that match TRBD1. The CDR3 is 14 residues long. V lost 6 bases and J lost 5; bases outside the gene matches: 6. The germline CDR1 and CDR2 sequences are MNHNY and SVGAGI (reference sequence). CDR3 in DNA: TGTGCCAGCAGACCGGACAGGGATCACAATGAGCAGTTCTTC. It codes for CASRPDRDHNEQFF.

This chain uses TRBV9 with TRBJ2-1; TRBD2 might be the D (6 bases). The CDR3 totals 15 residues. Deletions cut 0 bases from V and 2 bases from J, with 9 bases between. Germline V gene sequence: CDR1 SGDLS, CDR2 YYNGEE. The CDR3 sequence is CASSVGDSAYNEQFF. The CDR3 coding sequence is TGTGCCAGCAGCGTAGGGGACTCCGCCTACAATGAGCAGTTCTTC.